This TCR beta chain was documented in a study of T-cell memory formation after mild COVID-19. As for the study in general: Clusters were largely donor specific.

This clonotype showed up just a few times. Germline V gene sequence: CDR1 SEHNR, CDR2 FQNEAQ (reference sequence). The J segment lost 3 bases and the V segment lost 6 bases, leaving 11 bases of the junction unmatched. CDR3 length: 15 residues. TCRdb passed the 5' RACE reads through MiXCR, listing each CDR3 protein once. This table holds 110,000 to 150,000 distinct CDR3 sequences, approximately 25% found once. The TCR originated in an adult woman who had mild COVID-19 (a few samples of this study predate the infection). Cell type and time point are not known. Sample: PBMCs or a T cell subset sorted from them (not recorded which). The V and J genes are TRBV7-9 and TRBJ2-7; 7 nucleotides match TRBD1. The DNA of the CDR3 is TGTGCCAGCAGTGATGGACAGGCTCGCGTCTACGAGCAGTACTTC. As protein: CASSDGQARVYEQYF.